The rows below give T cell receptor beta chains drawn from one sample of a study of identical twins. MiXCR, applied by TCRdb to the 5' RACE reads, yields one record per CDR3 protein. The profile shows 450,000 or so distinct CDR3 sequences, approximately 24% of them singletons. The sample was also reused in another study, on T cells expressing NK-cell markers.

Sequenced material: CD4+ T cells sorted from blood. The receptors here all came from a woman between 18 and 29 years old in good health. Both conserved end residues are part of each CDR3. D genes are given only for firm matches.

>TRBJ2-1|TRBV20-1|NA
CSALEREQFF
>TRBJ2-3|TRBV7-2|NA
CASTPRGSPDTQYF
>TRBJ2-1|TRBV11-3|NA
CASGRGTYNEQFF
>TRBJ2-4|TRBV15|TRBD1
CATSRGIGQGFHIQYF
>TRBJ2-3|TRBV29-1|TRBD2
CSGGLAGATDTQYF
>TRBJ2-1|TRBV29-1|NA
CSAGKSYNEQFF
>TRBJ2-2|TRBV5-1|NA
CASSPGDTGELFF
>TRBJ1-5|TRBV12-3/TRBV12-4|TRBD1
CASSLRGTGNNQPQHF
>TRBJ2-4|TRBV6-5|TRBD1
CASSYYDRGLAKNIQYF
>TRBJ2-3|TRBV5-1|NA
CASSLYDKPENTQYF
>TRBJ1-1|TRBV29-1|NA
CSVVRDTRLNTEAFF
>TRBJ2-4|TRBV6-5|NA
CASSYSRVPKNIQYF
>TRBJ2-1|TRBV20-1|TRBD1
CSAHWTGGAPNEQFF
>TRBJ2-7|TRBV20-1|NA
CSAQGRNYEQYF
>TRBJ2-1|TRBV9|NA
CASSTGRYNEQFF
>TRBJ2-3|TRBV11-2|TRBD2
CASSSRTSGGTSTDTQYF
>TRBJ2-5|TRBV6-2/TRBV6-3|NA
CASSYRPETQYF
>TRBJ1-2|TRBV5-1|NA
CASSGGTLPSGYTF
>TRBJ1-6|TRBV12-3/TRBV12-4|NA
CASRPETTRSPLHF
>TRBJ2-7|TRBV5-1|NA
CASSPEGPSYEQYF
>TRBJ2-3|TRBV5-1|TRBD2
CASSLALTSGSPLSTDTQYF
>TRBJ2-3|TRBV7-2|TRBD1
CASSLVGTGLDTQYF